A selection of T cell receptor beta chains follows, all from one sample in a study of T cell responses to AZD1222 COVID-19 vaccine. The data were produced by immunoSEQ multiplex PCR, yet TCRdb's version contains in-frame clones alone and is incomplete. Here the sample spans approximately 90,000 clones, around 90% being singletons. The sequences come from peripheral blood, collected on day 0 of AZD1222 vaccination. These receptor sequences come from an adult in good health. Each CDR3 is given with its conserved first and last residue. A D gene is named only where the DNA matches it firmly. Size values are once, few and many counts, or a class for expanded clones, and some rows have none.

V gene	D gene	clone size	J gene	CDR3 DNA	CDR3 protein
TRBV5-5	TRBD1	-	TRBJ1-4	TGTGCCAGCAGAACAGGGGATGGGAATGAAAAACTGTTTTTT	CASRTGDGNEKLFF
TRBV18	-	-	TRBJ2-2	TGTGCCAGCACTAGGGACGGGTACACCGGGGAGCTGTTTTTT	CASTRDGYTGELFF
TRBV3-1/TRBV3-2	-	-	TRBJ1-5	TGTGCCAGCAGCCAAGGAGGGACTAATCAGCCCCAGCATTTT	CASSQGGTNQPQHF
TRBV9	-	-	TRBJ2-1	TGTGCCAGCAGCGTAGCGAGGGGTGAGCAGTTCTTC	CASSVARGEQFF
TRBV3-1/TRBV3-2	-	-	TRBJ2-3	TGTGCCAGCAGCCAAGATGGTAGAGGCTCAGATACGCAGTATTTT	CASSQDGRGSDTQYF
TRBV4-2	TRBD1	-	TRBJ1-2	TGTGCCAGCAGCCAACAACCCCCCGGGACAGGGAACGACTATGGCTACACCTTC	CASSQQPPGTGNDYGYTF
TRBV14	-	-	TRBJ2-1	TGTGCCAGCAGCCAAGGGGCAGGGCTACTGAATGAGCAGTTCTTC	CASSQGAGLLNEQFF
TRBV18	TRBD2	-	TRBJ2-6	TGTGCCAGCTCACCCGGCCTTAGCGGGGAGCCTCCGGGGGCCAACGTCCTGACTTTC	CASSPGLSGEPPGANVLTF
TRBV2	-	-	TRBJ2-3	TGTGCCACCTCCCTAAGGAGCGATACGCAGTATTTT	CATSLRSDTQYF
TRBV11-3	-	-	TRBJ1-2	TGTGCCAGCAGGTTAGGCGGGGTCCTTGATGGCTACACCTTC	CASRLGGVLDGYTF
TRBV18	-	-	TRBJ1-5	TGTGCCAGCTCACCGGGGACGGCTCAGCCCCAGCATTTT	CASSPGTAQPQHF
TRBV19	-	few	TRBJ1-4	TGTGCCAGTAGTTCGGACAGTGGGGGGTATGAAAAACTGTTTTTT	CASSSDSGGYEKLFF
TRBV6-5	-	-	TRBJ1-5	TGTGCCAGCAGTTCCCTAGGGCGGCGCAATCAGCCCCAGCATTTT	CASSSLGRRNQPQHF
TRBV7-9	TRBD1	-	TRBJ2-7	TGTGCCAGCAGCGGGACAGGGGCCCCGAGCTCCTACGAGCAGTACTTC	CASSGTGAPSSYEQYF
TRBV7-2	TRBD2	-	TRBJ2-1	TGTGCCAGCAGCGCGACTAGCGGGGGGGTAGGTTCCTACAATGAGCAGTTCTTC	CASSATSGGVGSYNEQFF
TRBV6-5	-	-	TRBJ2-1	TGTGCCAGCACCCCGACAGTTGCTTCCTACAATGAGCAGTTCTTC	CASTPTVASYNEQFF
TRBV11-2	-	-	TRBJ2-1	TGTGCCAGCAGCTTAGTTTCGGTTGAGCAGTTCTTC	CASSLVSVEQFF
TRBV18	-	-	TRBJ2-1	TGTGCCAGGAGCGAGGGGACGTGGAACTACAATGAGCAGTTCTTC	CARSEGTWNYNEQFF
TRBV5-1	-	-	TRBJ2-5	TGCGCCAGCAGCTTGGGGACCTCCCAAGAGACCCAGTACTTC	CASSLGTSQETQYF
TRBV7-2	TRBD1	-	TRBJ2-7	TGTGCCAGCAGCTTAGCCCCACAGGGGGCCTACGAGCAGTACTTC	CASSLAPQGAYEQYF
TRBV2	-	few	TRBJ1-4	TGTGCCAGCAGTGCCAATGAAAAACTGTTTTTT	CASSANEKLFF
TRBV4-3	TRBD1	-	TRBJ2-3	TGCGCCAGCAGCCAAGACCTTAGACAGGGGAGCACAGATACGCAGTATTTT	CASSQDLRQGSTDTQYF
TRBV6-5	TRBD1	-	TRBJ1-1	TGTGCCAGCAGTCCCTCGACAGGGAAGAACACTGAAGCTTTCTTT	CASSPSTGKNTEAFF
TRBV30	-	-	TRBJ1-5	TGTGCCTGGAGTGTAGGCGGACCCCAGCATTTT	CAWSVGGPQHF
TRBV30	-	-	TRBJ2-5	TGTGCCTGGAGTGGGGTGGCGGGGACCCAGTACTTC	CAWSGVAGTQYF
TRBV9	-	-	TRBJ2-3	TGTGCCAGCAGCGCCCGCACAGATACGCAGTATTTT	CASSARTDTQYF
TRBV27	-	-	TRBJ1-1	TGTGCCAGCAGTTGGTCGGGGGAATCGGCAGAAGCTTTCTTT	CASSWSGESAEAFF
TRBV4-1	TRBD2	-	TRBJ2-3	TGCGCCAGCAGCCAGACATCTAGCGGGGGCGCAGATACGCAGTATTTT	CASSQTSSGGADTQYF
TRBV7-2	TRBD1	-	TRBJ2-5	TGTGCCAGCAGCCGTCCCGGGACAGGGGGCGTAGAGACCCAGTACTTC	CASSRPGTGGVETQYF
TRBV18	TRBD1	-	TRBJ2-1	TGTGCCAGCTCACAGGAGACAGGGACGATTGAGCAGTTCTTC	CASSQETGTIEQFF
TRBV6-4	TRBD2	-	TRBJ2-1	TGTGCCAGCAGTGACACTAGCGGGAACAATGAGCAGTTCTTC	CASSDTSGNNEQFF
TRBV11-2	-	-	TRBJ2-5	TGTGCCAGCAGCTTAGGTGTAGGGCGGGAGACCCAGTACTTC	CASSLGVGRETQYF
TRBV7-8	-	once	TRBJ2-1	TGTGCCAGCATAAGCGAACTCCTCTACAATGAGCAGTTCTTC	CASISELLYNEQFF
TRBV5-1	-	-	TRBJ2-7	TGCGCCAGCAGCTTGGGTCCCGCGGGGACAACCTCCTACGAGCAGTACTTC	CASSLGPAGTTSYEQYF
TRBV30	-	few	TRBJ1-1	TGTGCCTGGAGTCTCCAGGGTTTCACTGAAGCTTTCTTT	CAWSLQGFTEAFF
TRBV19	-	-	TRBJ1-2	TGTGCCAGTAGTAGGGACCTGGATAACTATGGCTACACCTTC	CASSRDLDNYGYTF
TRBV6-2/TRBV6-3	-	many	TRBJ2-7	TGTGCCAGCAGTTACTCGGACTTCTACGAGCAGTACTTC	CASSYSDFYEQYF
TRBV7-2	-	-	TRBJ2-5	TGTGCCAGCAGGCCCGTAGCGGCCGTCCAAGAGACCCAGTACTTC	CASRPVAAVQETQYF
TRBV9	-	-	TRBJ2-3	TGTGCCAGCAACCCCCCAGGGGGGAGCACAGATACGCAGTATTTT	CASNPPGGSTDTQYF
TRBV19	-	-	TRBJ1-1	TGTGCCAGTAGTATTTCTGGGAACACTGAAGCTTTCTTT	CASSISGNTEAFF
TRBV24-1	-	-	TRBJ2-3	TGTGCCACCAGTGACCCGGGGGATACGCAGTATTTT	CATSDPGDTQYF
TRBV9	-	-	TRBJ2-2	TGTGCCAGCAGCGTACGGGCCGGGGAGCTGTTTTTT	CASSVRAGELFF
TRBV7-2	-	-	TRBJ1-4	TGTGCCAGCACCCCGGTGGCAACTAATGAAAAACTGTTTTTT	CASTPVATNEKLFF
TRBV19	TRBD2	once	TRBJ2-7	TGTGCCAGTAGTCTACTAGCGGGATCCTCCTACGAGCAGTACTTC	CASSLLAGSSYEQYF
TRBV3-1/TRBV3-2	-	-	TRBJ1-4	TGTGCCAGCAGCCCGCGGGGGAGTAATGAAAAACTGTTTTTT	CASSPRGSNEKLFF
TRBV27	-	-	TRBJ1-1	TGTGCCAGCACCCCTCGGGGGGCTGTGAACACTGAAGCTTTCTTT	CASTPRGAVNTEAFF
TRBV5-3	-	-	TRBJ2-6	TGTGCCAGAACCCAGCAGAAGATCTGGATTGGGGCCAACGTCCTGACTTTC	CARTQQKIWIGANVLTF
TRBV6-4	-	-	TRBJ1-5	TGTGCCAGCAGTGTGGCAGCCAATCAGCCCCAGCATTTT	CASSVAANQPQHF
TRBV30	-	-	TRBJ2-3	TGTGCCTGGAGTGTTAAGGGGGGGGCGAGCACAGATACGCAGTATTTT	CAWSVKGGASTDTQYF
TRBV5-1	TRBD1	-	TRBJ2-7	TGCGCCAGCAGCCTGGACAGGGTTTCCTACGAGCAGTACTTC	CASSLDRVSYEQYF
TRBV12-3/TRBV12-4	-	-	TRBJ1-1	TGTGCCAGCAGTTTTAGTAGGAACACTGAAGCTTTCTTT	CASSFSRNTEAFF
TRBV11-2	-	once	TRBJ2-2	TGTGCCAGCAGCAAAACCGGGACATCGAACACCGGGGAGCTGTTTTTT	CASSKTGTSNTGELFF
TRBV9	-	-	TRBJ2-2	TGTGCCAGCAGCGGTGTTAGGGACACCGGGGAGCTGTTTTTT	CASSGVRDTGELFF
TRBV29-1	TRBD1	-	TRBJ2-1	TGCAGCGCTGACAGGGCCCGGTATGAGCAGTTCTTC	CSADRARYEQFF
TRBV6-5	-	-	TRBJ1-2	TGTGCCAGCGTGGGGGGGAACTATGGCTACACCTTC	CASVGGNYGYTF